This T cell receptor (beta chain) appears in the sequencing data of a study of T cells in Graves' hyperthyroidism and ophthalmopathy. TCR beta CDR3 regions were amplified from RNA. In the first-round RT-PCR of the TCR CDR3, the HTBI primer set was used. TCRdb processed the multiplex PCR reads anew with MiXCR; each CDR3 protein has one entry. Altogether roughly 710,000 distinct CDR3 sequences are present, just over 35% being singletons, with the ten largest covering roughly 30%. Study findings and constraints: Ophthalmopathy could be told apart from stable hyperthyroidism with a 13 V-J model.

Trimming pared 5 bases from V and 4 bases from J, leaving 20 bases between. The CDR3 covers 16 residues. The V gene's germline CDR1 is MGHDK and CDR2 SYGVNS. At least ten counts were recorded for this clonotype. Its antigen is currently unknown. The source of this sequence is a middle-aged woman with Graves' hyperthyroidism. Input material: blood. The chain is built from TRBV25-1 and TRBJ1-1, with a tentative D call TRBD1 (5 bases). The chain's CDR3 is CASSLWLGGGSTEAFF. The CDR3 region has the DNA TGTGCCAGCAGTTTATGGCTCGGGGGTGGGAGCACTGAAGCTTTCTTT.